This TCR beta chain derives from a study of T cell changes during pregnancy in multiple sclerosis. V dropped 2 bases and J dropped 4 bases, with 12 bases sitting between them. The CDR3 is 15 amino acids. Germline V gives CDR1 SGHNT, CDR2 YYREEE (reference sequence). Profiled with immunoSEQ multiplex PCR; TCRdb holds only in-frame clones, not every one. Of tens of thousands of clones listed, roughly 93% are singletons. The rearrangement uses TRBV5-4 and TRBJ2-2; D is perhaps TRBD2 (6 bases). Sample: peripheral blood, taken after pregnancy. The TCR sequence derives from a female donor with multiple sclerosis, enrolled in a pregnancy study. In DNA, the CDR3 is TGTGCCAGCAGCTTAGGCCTGGAGGGCACCGGGGAGCTGTTTTTT. This gives the protein CASSLGLEGTGELFF.